This T cell receptor (beta chain) was sequenced in a study of cytomegalovirus exposure and HLA in healthy donors. Overall study findings and caveats: Reports credit the classifier with highly specific, highly sensitive diagnosis of cytomegalovirus status.

With 60 Vbeta and 13 Jbeta primers, the PCR was carried out. Libraries were prepared by immunoSEQ multiplex PCR; TCRdb keeps only in-frame clonotypes and omits some of them. The sample lists under 250,000 clones; approximately 80% were seen once. This clone was found once. Its antigen is currently unknown. The germline V gene has CDR1 SGHRS and CDR2 YFSETQ. The CDR3 is made up of 10 amino acids. V was cut by 4 bases and J by 11 bases, with 9 bases left in between. The clonotype was recovered from a boy younger than 10 in good health and CMV-seronegative. V usage is TRBV5-1 and J usage is TRBJ1-1, with D tentatively TRBD1 (5 bases). Sequencing was performed on PBMCs. The CDR3 region has the DNA TGCGCCAGCAGCCAGGGAGGCGCTTTCTTT. Protein: CASSQGGAFF.